This TCR beta chain was captured in a study of cytomegalovirus exposure and HLA in healthy donors (dated by TCRdb to about 2017). Regarding the research as a whole: According to an earlier analysis of several hundred of the donors, about 179 million T cells yielded 90 million to 130 million unique TCR beta sequences and around 280 Gb of sequence data. Rather than using new phenotypic data, the later analysis identified candidate immune exposures from TCR beta sequences and from how often those sequences occurred across donors. In addition to the first cohort of several hundred subjects, a separate validation cohort of 120 different subjects was used. Of the 398 genotyped donors, 65% to 90% fell in the genetic ancestry cluster associated with self-reported Caucasian donors. Donor age, sex, ethnicity and CMV serostatus were compiled together with the repertoire data. High-throughput TCR immunosequencing, statistical association of individual TCRs with disease status, and machine learning were combined to predict cytomegalovirus infection status. Using immunosequencing, the study profiled T cell repertoires from about 610 subjects and related those repertoires to cytomegalovirus serostatus. HLA typing included class I and class II loci at four-digit resolution. All discovery cohort repertoires had been generated using a single sequencing platform. The study aimed to test whether cataloging public T cell receptors could reveal signatures of past pathogen exposure. Among 398 genotyped donors of the cohort, an average of around 240,000 unique TCR beta nucleotide sequences were sequenced per donor, roughly a sixth of them non-productive. Because of strong linkage in the cohort, roughly five DR-DQ haplotypes were treated as single units for association and clustering. An early release covering roughly 580 HLA-typed donors comprised 250 to 350 gigabases of sequencing data and 65 million to 100 million unique TCR sequences. A later analysis re-examined previously published TCR beta repertoires from several hundred donors and added high-resolution HLA genotyping to investigate patterns of TCR occurrence. Typing coverage varied by locus: about 620-630 donors for A, B, C, DRB1 and DQB1; 522 for DQA1; 606 for DPA1; 400 to 480 for DPB1. A later genetic analysis used genome-wide SNP genotypes for about 65% of the 666 donors, treating that subset as a discovery cohort. In an earlier analysis of roughly 600 of the donors, high-throughput TCR beta sequencing was used to judge whether each TCR beta V gene segment behaved as functional or pseudogenic.

To note about this clone: Its binding antigen is unknown.

Broad study findings and their caveats: According to a later analysis, TCR association rates differed among HLA loci, with DRB1 alleles showing the most associated TCRs and HLA-C alleles showing the fewest. An earlier analysis of approximately 500 of the donors showed that most TCR beta V segments appeared in productive rearrangements either about 87% or about 30% of the time, which broadly matched IMGT annotations. Only TCR beta chains were sequenced in this cohort, and the absence of alpha or paired-chain data limited detectable features. In both the original and validation cohorts, the classifier was reported to diagnose cytomegalovirus status with high specificity and sensitivity. It was suggested by the authors that the approach could potentially be generalized to other disease states and immunological phenotypes. An association between a missense DCLRE1C variant and V-gene and J-gene trimming of TCR beta chains was found in a later genetic analysis and replicated in an independent cohort. At a false discovery rate of 0.05, a later analysis linked some 17,000 TCR beta sequences to specific HLA alleles. Roughly uniform sequencing depth across donors was assumed in presence/absence analyses, although this assumption may not hold. In vitro tests confirmed that a few of the cytomegalovirus-associated TCR beta chains recognize cytomegalovirus antigens. The sequencing pipeline was judged likely to have produced a cluster of highly shared sequence variants as a technical artifact. In the study, 164 TCR beta chains were listed as associated with cytomegalovirus. Most CMV-associated TCR beta chains appeared to be HLA-restricted in a later analysis, and the HLA associations seemed to be driven largely by CMV exposure. While some public TCRs were present in many individuals, most TCR sequences turned up only very rarely across donors. Because HLA typing was missing for some donors at each locus, association tests included only the typed subset. In a later analysis, several top co-occurrence clusters were reported to appear linked to parvovirus B19, influenza, CMV and Epstein-Barr virus. A further reported finding was that TCR beta sequences accurately predicted the HLA-A and HLA-B alleles for most subjects in the first cohort. CMV serostatus was the only immune exposure information available for the cohort. When HLA alleles, especially DR and DQ, strongly co-occurred, TCR associations were difficult to assign to individual alleles. A later analysis found that HLA-associated TCR beta chains were more clonally expanded and had lower generation probabilities than equally common non-associated chains. In a later genetic analysis, fewer N-insertions in productive TCRs were reported among donors in an Asian-associated ancestry cluster than the roughly 710-donor mean. Some IMGT-functional V segments, including TRBV6-2 and TRBV6-3, could not be distinguished by the 87-base-pair reads and were therefore excluded. Because counts were too low, about 15 rarely observed V segments, including chromosome 9 orphons, were left out of the earlier analysis of 587 of the donors. Correlated functional status among segregating V segments might reflect linkage disequilibrium, but an unknown experimental factor could not be ruled out.

In total, roughly 670 healthy bone marrow donors made up the cohort. At the time of sampling, every cohort member was nominally healthy, though immune exposures that went unrecorded were likely present. The donor tested CMV seronegative and was one of the 352 seronegative cohort members. A peripheral blood sample was collected from each donor, and TCR beta sequencing was performed on peripheral blood mononuclear cells. Genomic DNA was extracted from the blood cell samples with the Qiagen DNeasy Blood Extraction Kit. Receptor amplification or capture employed the immunoSEQ multiplex PCR assay. For the multiplex PCR, a mixture combining 60 forward primers for TCR Vbeta segments and 13 reverse primers for TCR Jbeta segments was used. Amplification of the CDR3 region of rearranged TCR beta genes was performed with a multiplex PCR assay on genomic DNA. On the Illumina HiSeq System, the amplified TCR beta libraries were sequenced as 87-base-pair reads. Turning to the authors' computational methods: Across the 670 or so repertoires, a later analysis counted some 80 million unique TCR beta chains, around 11 million of which were shared by at least two donors. Raw reads were error-corrected and collapsed into unique sequences by a nearest-neighbor algorithm in which closely related sequences were merged to remove PCR and sequencing errors. CDR3 sequences were aligned to IMGT reference sequences to assign V, D and J gene segments. For a sequence to be retained, a match of at least six nucleotides to both a V gene segment and a J gene segment was required. Rearrangements were called productive when the CDR3 lacked stop codons and stayed in frame with V and J; all others were non-productive. CDR3 was defined according to IMGT convention as the region running from the second conserved V-encoded cysteine to the conserved J-encoded phenylalanine. The earlier analysis of some 550 of the donors excluded any sequence lacking an unambiguous match to a single V gene segment. In an earlier analysis of approximately 590 of the donors, V segments were called functional above 56.7% productive rearrangements and were called segregating when the between-donor standard deviation exceeded 5%. To diagnose cytomegalovirus status from the catalog of TCR beta chain sequences, a statistical classification framework was built. A later analysis assigned V and J genes by comparing TCR nucleotide sequences with IMGT/GENE-DB human TR gene sequences. In a later analysis, CDR3 sequences and most-parsimonious VDJ recombination scenarios were assigned using the TCRdist pipeline. In a later analysis, each TCR beta chain was defined by its CDR3 amino acid sequence together with its V-gene family, and reads without a unique V-gene family were excluded. A later analysis removed several hundred highly shared, low-generation-probability nucleotide sequences to deal with suspected cross-contamination and a sequencing artifact. For each public chain, a later analysis derived a clonal expansion index from normalized ranks of inferred template counts within each repertoire. In a later analysis, generation probabilities were computed using a VDJ recombination model fitted to out-of-frame rearrangements, and the results were checked against IGoR. A later analysis scored TCR-TCR, TCR-HLA and TCR-CMV co-occurrence with hypergeometric tests, applying a repertoire-size bias correction to TCR pairs. False discovery rates were estimated in a later analysis by permuting HLA or CMV assignments 20 times. A later analysis grouped co-occurring TCRs with DBSCAN, adding TCRdist sequence similarity when clustering within HLA-allele-positive subsets. Co-occurrence clustering excluded repertoires with fewer than 30,000 or more than 120,000 public chains, plus five with anomalous nucleotide sharing. In TCRdb, the immuneACCESS table is reduced to in-frame sequences with V and J assigned. These tables do not hold every clone; where another copy was compared, an unresolved V gene accounts for under half, and the others remain unexplained. For V, J and clone size, that table is used; D and trimming come from the DNA. This sample's clone table shows 150,000 or so clones. The ten largest clones take up more than 1.5% of the sample.

From the germline V gene, CDR1 is SGHDN and CDR2 is FVKESK. The cysteine opens and the phenylalanine closes a CDR3 of 14 amino acids. The retained sequence is limited to the CDR3, 42 bases, with the frame set at the first base. A distance of 13 bases separates the germline ends of V and J, which lose 2 bases and 6 bases respectively. Sample: PBMCs. The clonotype was recovered from a man in his late teens or twenties in good health and CMV-seronegative. In this chain, TRBV14 is recombined with TRBJ1-2, with the D gene call left open. Read as DNA, the sequence is TGTGCCAGCAGCCAACGCTCCGGGAGGGATGGCTACACCTTC. Translated, this is CASSQRSGRDGYTF.